This T cell receptor (beta chain) originates from a study of T cell repertoires in aging, cancer and after chemotherapy. Background on the study: Six age groups, ranging from 30 or younger to 70 or older, included the donors. Millions of TCR reads were in the whole dataset. Overall study results and limits: In each cancer cohort, median generation probability increased across chemotherapy, suggesting thymic output rebounded.

This clonotype showed up just a few times. Antigen: not known. Amplification of TCR beta used genomic DNA extracted from peripheral blood. The CDR3 sequence is 13 residues long. Germline lookup yields CDR1 SEHNR and CDR2 FQNEAQ (reference sequence). The V and J ends lost 5 bases and 5 bases respectively, with 10 bases between them. TRB rearrangements spanning V, D and J were amplified using mixed TRB-A/B primers. TCRdb recomputed calls from the multiplex PCR reads with MiXCR, one row per CDR3 protein. The sample shows roughly 4,000 distinct CDR3 sequences, roughly two fifths of them seen only once. This clonotype was sampled from a human donor with a blood cancer. The sample consisted of blood. The chain has TRBV7-9 and TRBJ2-1; tentatively, D is TRBD1 (5 bases). The CDR3 is CASSLAGNNEQFF. DNA for the CDR3: TGTGCCAGCAGCCTGGCAGGGAACAATGAGCAGTTCTTC.